These 3 T cell receptor beta chains share one sample of origin, sequenced in a study of T cells in Graves' hyperthyroidism and ophthalmopathy. TCR beta CDR3 regions were amplified from RNA transcripts. Initially, a first-round RT-PCR of the TCR CDR3 employed the HTBI primer set. Via MiXCR, TCRdb re-called the multiplex PCR reads, giving one row per CDR3 protein. Of roughly 280,000 distinct CDR3 sequences listed, about 20% are singletons. The sample consisted of blood. The receptors originated from a man aged 25-45 years with Graves' ophthalmopathy.

The chain joins TRBV3-1 to TRBJ2-2; maybe TRBD2 (6 bases). V lost 1 base and J lost 2, with 11 bases in between. There are 16 residues in the CDR3. The germline gives CDR1 LGHDT, CDR2 YNNKEL (reference sequence). The CDR3 reads CASSQGRGLNTGELFF. In nucleotides, the CDR3 is TGTGCCAGCAGCCAAGGGAGGGGCCTCAACACCGGGGAGCTGTTTTTT.

Notes on this clonotype: A junction end diverges from the germline sequence, so it may reflect a read error. The rearrangement uses TRBV5-1 and TRBJ2-1; D possibly corresponds to TRBD1 (6 bases). Germline CDR1 is SGHRS and CDR2 is YFSETQ. This CDR3 comprises 12 residues. The CDR3 nucleotides are TGCGCCAGCAGCTTGGACAGGGAAGTGCAGTGCTTC. It specifies CASSLDREVQCF.

V gene TRBV28 combines with J gene TRBJ1-2, with 11 bases fitting TRBD1. V gave up 3 bases and J gave up 8 bases; unmatched junction bases: 5. The germline CDR1 and CDR2 sequences are MDHEN and SYDVKM. The CDR3 spans 14 residues. The CDR3 DNA reads as TGTGCCAGCAGTTTTGGACAGGGGGCGGAGGGCTACACCTTC. Amino acids: CASSFGQGAEGYTF.